Here is one TCR beta chain with its context. The antigen is undetermined. This specimen comes from a study of shared clonotypes between healthy human individuals. Whole-study results and caveats: Blood was the sole source, and tissue repertoires probably differ. Non-shared clonotypes showed lower generation probabilities than clonotypes common to all four donors.

Authors' analysis steps: Filtering of immunoSEQ junctional sequences could not match full-length read filtering. Method: immunoSEQ multiplex PCR; TCRdb's copy keeps in-frame clones and lacks some. V and J calls and clone size are as listed in that table; D and trimming were resolved from the DNA. The sample lists over a million clones, about 96% occurring once. Sequenced material: naive CD4+ T cells sorted from blood. Regarding subset: CD45RA+ positively selected. The source of this sequence is a young man in good health.

This CDR3 reads CASSTDRLAKNIQYF. The CDR3 DNA follows: TGTGCCAGCAGTACTGACAGGCTAGCCAAAAACATTCAGTACTTC. This chain links TRBV6-5 with TRBJ2-4; D may be TRBD1 (6 bases). The CDR3 covers 15 residues. Germline CDR1 is MNHEY and CDR2 is SVGAGI. The V gene lost 5 bases and the J gene lost 0 bases, with 11 bases spanning the gap.